Presented here are 20 T cell receptor beta chains from one specimen sequenced in a study of cytomegalovirus exposure and HLA in healthy donors. Amplification used 60 Vbeta primers and 13 Jbeta primers. Sequencing used immunoSEQ multiplex PCR; TCRdb keeps in-frame clones, though not all of them. The sample lists about 89,000 clones, roughly 70% occurring once. The specimen sequenced was PBMCs. The source of these receptors is a male donor in good health and CMV-seronegative.

V usage is TRBV25-1 and J usage is TRBJ2-5, with D possibly matching TRBD1 (6 bases). Per the germline V gene, CDR1 is MGHDK and CDR2 is SYGVNS. V was trimmed by 6 bases and J by 1 base, leaving 21 bases between them. The CDR3 has 17 amino acids. The chain's CDR3 is CASRGISGRGTQETQYF. As DNA, the CDR3 is TGTGCCAGCAGAGGAATCTCGGGCAGGGGAACCCAAGAGACCCAGTACTTC.

This chain links TRBV5-6 with TRBJ2-1, with D perhaps TRBD2 (6 bases). The CDR3 is made up of 13 amino acids. The germline V and J ends were trimmed by 10 bases and 6 bases, with 17 bases remaining between them. The germline gives CDR1 SGHDT, CDR2 YYEEEE. The CDR3 loop reads CACAPSAINEQFF. DNA of the CDR3: TGTGCCTGCGCTCCTAGCGCCATCAATGAGCAGTTCTTC.

The chain recombines TRBV25-1 with TRBJ2-1, with 9 bases matching TRBD1. CDR3 length equals 16 residues. Losses at the gene ends were 2 bases for V and 10 bases for J; bases not matched to a gene: 12. In germline, CDR1 is MGHDK, CDR2 SYGVNS. CDR3 bases: TGTGCCAGCAGTGAACCGCGGGACAGGGATCTATGGGAGCAGTTCTTC. Its protein product is CASSEPRDRDLWEQFF. The full variable domain, rest sourced from reference TRBV25-1 and TRBJ2-1, is EADIYQTPRYLVIGTGKKITLECSQTMGHDKMYWYQQDPGMELHLIHYSYGVNSTEKGDLSSESTVSRIRTEHFPLTLESARPSHTSQYLCASSEPRDRDLWEQFFGPGTRLTVL.

This chain connects TRBV28 to TRBJ1-3, with TRBD1 matching over 7 bases. Germline V CDR1 and CDR2: MDHEN, SYDVKM. This CDR3 region has 15 residues. Trimming removed 6 bases from V and 2 bases from J; junction bases left unmatched: 7. CDR3 loop: CASSRGTAAGNTIYF. Written as DNA, the CDR3 is TGTGCCAGCAGCCGTGGGACAGCCGCTGGAAACACCATATATTTT. Using reference TRBV28 and TRBJ1-3 for the parts outside the CDR3, the full variable domain is DVKVTQSSRYLVKRTGEKVFLECVQDMDHENMFWYRQDPGLGLRLIYFSYDVKMKEKGDIPEGYSVSREKKERFSLILESASTNQTSMYLCASSRGTAAGNTIYFGEGSWLTVV.

This chain uses TRBV12-5 with TRBJ1-5; weak D call: TRBD1 (5 bases). Germline V gene data show CDR1 as LGHNT and CDR2 as FRNRAP. This CDR3 spans 13 amino acids. Trimming pared 3 bases from V and 5 bases from J, leaving 8 bases between. CDR3: CASGLETDQPQHF. CDR3 DNA: TGTGCTAGTGGTTTAGAGACAGATCAGCCCCAGCATTTT.

This chain uses TRBV4-2 with TRBJ1-1; 8 nucleotides align to TRBD1. CDR1 is LGHNA and CDR2 is YNFKEQ in the germline V gene. The CDR3 loop spans 15 amino acids. J gave up 10 bases and V 0 bases, and 10 bases lay outside the gene matches. The DNA for the CDR3 is TGTGCCAGCAGCCAAGAGGGACAGGCCTCTCGGGGAGCTTTCTTT. It encodes CASSQEGQASRGAFF.

The chain employs TRBV27 and TRBJ2-7; D might be TRBD1 (6 bases). From germline, CDR1 is MNHEY and CDR2 SMNVEV (reference sequence). The CDR3 is made up of 15 amino acids. The ends were cut back, 6 bases at V and 2 bases at J, with 17 bases in the middle. CDR3: CASSPAGVGAYEQYF. CDR3 DNA: TGTGCCAGCAGCCCCGCAGGGGTAGGGGCCTACGAGCAGTACTTC.

The rearrangement links TRBV2 to TRBJ1-6; 9 nucleotides match TRBD1. Trimming cost V 6 bases and J 10 bases; bases outside gene matches: 7. The CDR3 spans 14 residues. Per germline, CDR1 SNHLY and CDR2 FYNNEI. The CDR3 sequence: CASSGDRVGSPLHF. In DNA form, the CDR3 reads TGTGCCAGCAGCGGGGACAGGGTGGGCTCACCCCTCCACTTT.

V usage is TRBV6-5 and J usage is TRBJ2-3, with TRBD1 matching 7 bases. V gave up 4 bases and J gave up 3 bases; unmatched junction bases: 7. Germline assignment: CDR1 MNHEY and CDR2 SVGAGI. This CDR3 region has 15 residues. The CDR3 spells CASSFGQDDTDTQYF. CDR3 DNA sequence: TGTGCCAGCAGTTTCGGACAGGACGATACAGATACGCAGTATTTT.

The chain links TRBV6-5 to TRBJ2-7; D is perhaps TRBD2 (6 bases). Trimming took 10 bases from V and 2 from J, leaving 18 bases between them. The CDR3 sequence is 14 residues long. Germline loops: CDR1 MNHEY, CDR2 SVGAGI. CDR3 sequence reads: CATRNTGGTYEQYF. The CDR3 DNA reads as TGTGCCACCAGAAACACCGGGGGAACCTACGAGCAGTACTTC.

The chain couples TRBV7-2 to TRBJ2-5; D gene unclear. CDR3 length equals 18 residues. V lost 1 base to trimming and J lost 2 bases, with 20 bases between them. CDR1 is SGHTA and CDR2 is FQGNSA in the germline V gene. The CDR3 nucleotides are TGTGCCAGCAGCTTAGTCTCATCGGGTGGTTCTTCACAAGAGACCCAGTACTTC. This translates into CASSLVSSGGSSQETQYF.

The chain employs TRBV2 and TRBJ1-2; D may be TRBD1 (6 bases). Germline V lookup: CDR1 SNHLY, CDR2 FYNNEI. The V end was cut by 8 bases, the J end by 5 bases, with 15 bases between. CDR3 length equals 13 residues. CDR3 in amino acids: CASFRRQGYGYTF. The CDR3 DNA reads TGTGCCAGCTTCCGTCGGCAGGGGTATGGCTACACCTTC.

The chain couples TRBV29-1 to TRBJ1-3; 10 positions match TRBD1. Trimming cost V 3 bases and J 2 bases; bases outside gene matches: 13. Germline CDR1 and CDR2: SQVTM and ANQGSEA. This CDR3 is 18 amino acids long. CDR3 sequence: CSVEAMGQGKSTGNTIYF. CDR3 nucleotides: TGCAGCGTTGAGGCGATGGGACAGGGGAAAAGTACTGGAAACACCATATATTTT.

There are a few counts of this clone. The chain links TRBV11-2 to TRBJ2-7, with 8 nucleotides matching TRBD1. Trimming cost V 0 bases and J 5 bases; bases outside gene matches: 9. Germline V gene sequence: CDR1 SGHAT, CDR2 FQNNGV. The CDR3 runs to 16 residues. DNA for the CDR3: TGTGCCAGCAGCTTAGATTGGATAGGACAGGGCCACGAGCAGTACTTC. Translating gives CASSLDWIGQGHEQYF.

This clone was counted only a few times. The chain uses TRBV28 and TRBJ2-1; no definite D call. The CDR3 is made up of 15 amino acids. The V and J ends lost 6 bases and 0 bases respectively, with 12 bases between them. Germline V CDR1 and CDR2: MDHEN, SYDVKM. The CDR3: CASSSYIYSYNEQFF. The CDR3 nucleotides read TGTGCCAGCAGCTCATACATATACTCCTACAATGAGCAGTTCTTC.

This chain links TRBV27 with TRBJ2-7; 7 nucleotides align to TRBD2. Per germline, CDR1 MNHEY and CDR2 SMNVEV (reference sequence). V lost 5 bases to trimming and J lost 7 bases; unmatched junction nucleotides: 14. The CDR3 runs to 15 residues. DNA for the CDR3: TGTGCCAGCAGTCCGGCTAGCGGAGGTCTATGGGAGCAGTACTTC. This encodes CASSPASGGLWEQYF.

The chain has TRBV28 and TRBJ2-7; 9 nucleotides align to TRBD2. CDR1 and CDR2 (germline): MDHEN, SYDVKM. Trimming removed 3 bases from V and 3 bases from J; junction bases left unmatched: 9. The length of the CDR3 is 16 residues. CDR3 sequence reads: CASSLGGTSSFYEQYF. The CDR3 coding sequence is TGTGCCAGCAGTTTGGGCGGGACTAGCAGCTTCTACGAGCAGTACTTC.

The rearrangement links TRBV28 to TRBJ1-1; D gene ambiguous. There are 13 residues in the CDR3. V was shortened by 4 bases and J by 1 base, with 7 bases between the two germline ends. The germline CDR1 and CDR2 sequences are MDHEN and SYDVKM. CDR3 in amino acids: CASSSPRNTEAFF. CDR3 coding DNA: TGTGCCAGCAGTTCCCCCCGGAACACTGAAGCTTTCTTT.

This clone has a single count. The chain recombines TRBV6-5 with TRBJ1-2, with D unclear. CDR3 length: 13 residues. From germline, CDR1 is MNHEY and CDR2 SVGAGI. Deletions cut 0 bases from V and 3 bases from J, with 5 bases between. CDR3 nucleotides: TGTGCCAGCAGTTACTCCGCGGACTATGGCTACACCTTC. The encoded protein is CASSYSADYGYTF.

The V call is TRBV30, the J call TRBJ2-2; 9 positions match TRBD2. Germline CDR1 and CDR2: GTSNPN and SVGIG (reference sequence). J gave up 4 bases and V 4 bases, and 7 bases lay outside the gene matches. This CDR3 region has 15 residues. The CDR3 nucleotides are TGTGCCTGGACCCCGCTAGCGGGACGCACCGGGGAGCTGTTTTTT. Its protein is CAWTPLAGRTGELFF. Full variable domain (missing parts from reference TRBV30 and TRBJ2-2): SQTIHQWPATLVQPVGSPLSLECTVEGTSNPNLYWYRQAAGRGLQLLFYSVGIGQISSEVPQNLSASRPQDRQFILSSKKLLLSDSGFYLCAWTPLAGRTGELFFGEGSRLTVL.